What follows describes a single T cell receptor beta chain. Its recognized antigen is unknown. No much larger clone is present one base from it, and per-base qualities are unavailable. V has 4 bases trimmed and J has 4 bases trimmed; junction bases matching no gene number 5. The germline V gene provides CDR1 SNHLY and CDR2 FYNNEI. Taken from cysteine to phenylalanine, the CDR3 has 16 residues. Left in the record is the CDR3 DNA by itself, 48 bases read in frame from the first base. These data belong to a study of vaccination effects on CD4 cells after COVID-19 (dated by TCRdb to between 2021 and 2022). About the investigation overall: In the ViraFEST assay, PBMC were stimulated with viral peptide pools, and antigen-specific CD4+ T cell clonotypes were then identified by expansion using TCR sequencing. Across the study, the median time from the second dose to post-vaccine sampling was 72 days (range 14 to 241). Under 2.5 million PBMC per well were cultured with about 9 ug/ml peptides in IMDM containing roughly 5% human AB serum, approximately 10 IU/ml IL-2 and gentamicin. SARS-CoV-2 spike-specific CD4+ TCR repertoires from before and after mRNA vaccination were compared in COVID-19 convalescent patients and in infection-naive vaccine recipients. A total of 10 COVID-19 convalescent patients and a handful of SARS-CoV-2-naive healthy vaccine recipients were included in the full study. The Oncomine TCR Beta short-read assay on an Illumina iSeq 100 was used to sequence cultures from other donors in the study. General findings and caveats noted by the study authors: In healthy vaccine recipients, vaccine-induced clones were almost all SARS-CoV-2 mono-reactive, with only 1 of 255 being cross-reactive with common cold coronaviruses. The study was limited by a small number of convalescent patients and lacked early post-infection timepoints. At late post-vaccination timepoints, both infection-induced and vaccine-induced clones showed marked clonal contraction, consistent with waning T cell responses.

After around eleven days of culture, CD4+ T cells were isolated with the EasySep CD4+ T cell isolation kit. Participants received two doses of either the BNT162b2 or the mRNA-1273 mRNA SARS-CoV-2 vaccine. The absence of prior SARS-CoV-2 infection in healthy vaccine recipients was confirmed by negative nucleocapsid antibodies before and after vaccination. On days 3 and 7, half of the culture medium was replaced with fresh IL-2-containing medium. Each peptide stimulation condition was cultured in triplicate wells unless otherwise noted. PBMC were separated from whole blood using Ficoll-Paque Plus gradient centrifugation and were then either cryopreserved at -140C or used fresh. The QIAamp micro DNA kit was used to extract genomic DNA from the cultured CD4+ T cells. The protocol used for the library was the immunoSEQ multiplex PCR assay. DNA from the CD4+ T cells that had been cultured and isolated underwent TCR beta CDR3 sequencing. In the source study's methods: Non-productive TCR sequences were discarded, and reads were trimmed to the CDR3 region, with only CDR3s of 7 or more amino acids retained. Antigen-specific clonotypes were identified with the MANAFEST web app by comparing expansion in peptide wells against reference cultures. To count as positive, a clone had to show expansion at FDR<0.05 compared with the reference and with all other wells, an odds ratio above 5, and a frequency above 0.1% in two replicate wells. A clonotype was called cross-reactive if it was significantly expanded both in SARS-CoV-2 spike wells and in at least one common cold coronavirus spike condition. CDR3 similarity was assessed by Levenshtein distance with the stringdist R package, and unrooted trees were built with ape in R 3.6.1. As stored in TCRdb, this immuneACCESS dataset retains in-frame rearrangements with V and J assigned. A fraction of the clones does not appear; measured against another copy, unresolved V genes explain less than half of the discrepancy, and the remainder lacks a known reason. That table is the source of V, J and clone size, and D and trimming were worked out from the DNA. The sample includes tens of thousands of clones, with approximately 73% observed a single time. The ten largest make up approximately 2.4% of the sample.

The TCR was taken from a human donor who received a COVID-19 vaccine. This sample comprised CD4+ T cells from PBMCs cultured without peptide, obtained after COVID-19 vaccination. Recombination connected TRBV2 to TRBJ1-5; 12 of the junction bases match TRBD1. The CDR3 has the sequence CASSAGQGARNQPQHF. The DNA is TGTGCCAGCAGTGCGGGACAGGGGGCGCGAAATCAGCCCCAGCATTTT.